The T cell receptor (beta chain) under discussion was sequenced for a study of T cell responses to AZD1222 COVID-19 vaccine (dated by TCRdb to about 2021). Regarding the research as a whole: TCR sequencing was performed for some 250 trial participants, of whom about 200 were given two doses of AZD1222 and around 25 were given two doses of MenACWY control vaccine. Trial participants were enrolled into age subgroups of 18-55, 56-69 and 70-plus years, which contained 148, 28 and 57 TCR-sequenced participants, respectively. Study-wide conclusions, independent of this receptor: Most participants were white British and females outnumbered males, and the authors suggested that clonal diversity may have been underestimated. After two AZD1222 doses, both the breadth and the depth of spike-specific TCRs were significantly higher than at day 0 and than in MenACWY recipients. The 56-69-year group was small, and its depth increase did not reach significance, likely because of low power. CD4 TCRs associated with the vaccine covered the entire spike protein, and the dominant responses were in regions 160-218 and 743-854. Because no day 14 peak-response samples were available, the repertoires could be characterized only after the peak T cell response. Reportedly, almost half of the unique spike-specific TCRs recognized epitopes lying outside the regions that are mutated in the B.1.351 and B.1.1.7 variants. Only five to seven AZD1222 recipients were SARS-CoV-2 seropositive at baseline, limiting conclusions about previously exposed vaccinees.

The CDR3 regions of human TCRbeta chains were subjected to immunosequencing. In the original analysis: TCRs in the repertoires were compared against a reference library of SARS-CoV-2-specific TCRs that had been generated with the MIRA antigen-specificity platform. Breadth meant the fraction of unique TCRs that were SARS-CoV-2-associated, whereas depth meant the fraction of total T cells that were SARS-CoV-2-associated. Each spike-specific TCR was assigned to its reactive spike region and to a CD4 or CD8 class using the MIRA data. Log10-transformed breadth and depth values were compared by one-way ANOVA with Sidak's multiple comparisons tests. TCRdb mirrors the immuneACCESS table, restricted to in-frame sequences. Some clones are absent from its copies; in checked studies, under half trace to an unresolved V gene, and the reason for the others is unknown. Clone size and V and J calls were adopted from that table, with D and trimming inferred from the DNA. This sample has tens of thousands of clones in its table, and about 93% of those were observed once. Together, the top ten hold 4.5% of the sample.

This specimen's time point label, per the study, means: baseline before first vaccination. In light of the paper, this sample's treatment or condition label describes: meningococcal conjugate vaccine given as trial control. Vaccinee samples came from UK trials COV001 and COV002, including a single-blind randomized controlled phase 2/3 trial of AZD1222 (ChAdOx1 nCoV-19) in healthy adults. For TCRbeta chain sequencing, PBMC samples were collected from trial participants at day 0 and at day 28 after the second dose. This clone was recorded once. Its antigen is currently not known. The input lacks base qualities; no much larger clone sits a single base away. The TCR originated in an adult in good health. This specimen consisted of peripheral blood, obtained on day 0 of MenACWY control vaccination.

The DNA sequence is given as TGCGCCAGCAGTCAATCGAAAGAAGCCCAATGGGGTGGGGACACTGAAGCTTTCTTT. The translation is CASSQSKEAQWGGDTEAFF. In this chain, TRBV23-1 is recombined with TRBJ1-1, with no confident D gene call. TRBV23-1 is designated an ORF whose function remains uncertain. V was cut back by 0 bases and J by 3 bases, leaving a gap of 23 bases between them. The CDR3 sequence holds 19 residues, the cysteine and phenylalanine included. CDR3 DNA only is kept here, 57 bases in frame from base 1.